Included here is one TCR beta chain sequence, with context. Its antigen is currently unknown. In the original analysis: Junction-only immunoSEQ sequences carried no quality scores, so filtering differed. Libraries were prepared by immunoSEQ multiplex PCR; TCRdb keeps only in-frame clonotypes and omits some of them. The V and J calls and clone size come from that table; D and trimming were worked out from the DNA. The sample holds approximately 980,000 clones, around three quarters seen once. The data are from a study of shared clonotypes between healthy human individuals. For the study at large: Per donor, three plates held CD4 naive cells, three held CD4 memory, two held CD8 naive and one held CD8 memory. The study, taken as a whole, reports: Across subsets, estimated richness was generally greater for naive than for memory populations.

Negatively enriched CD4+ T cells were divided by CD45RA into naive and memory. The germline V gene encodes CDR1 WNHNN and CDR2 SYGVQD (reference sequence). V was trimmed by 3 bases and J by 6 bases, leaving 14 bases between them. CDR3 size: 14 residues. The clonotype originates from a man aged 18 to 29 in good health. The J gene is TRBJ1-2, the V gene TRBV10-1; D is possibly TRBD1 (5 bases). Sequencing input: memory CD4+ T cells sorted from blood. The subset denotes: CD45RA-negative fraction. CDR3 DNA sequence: TGCGCCAGCAGTGAAGGCAGGGCGTTCAATGGCTACACCTTC. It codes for CASSEGRAFNGYTF.